One and the same sample provided the 12 T cell receptor beta chains below, sequenced in a study of a mutant IDH1 vaccine in newly diagnosed glioma. No antigens are known for them. The sample's time point: week 23, last vaccination. Alongside topical imiquimod, each dose of vaccine comprised 300 ug of mutant IDH1 20-mer peptide. Method: immunoSEQ multiplex PCR; TCRdb's copy keeps in-frame clones and lacks some. The sample has about 29,000 clones; 75% to 90% are singletons. The sample consisted of PBMCs, taken from a glioma patient whose treatment included an IDH1 peptide vaccine. The receptors derive from a woman aged 18-29 years with glioma.

This clone was seen a single time. J is TRBJ1-1 and V is TRBV5-1; a possible D gene is TRBD1 (5 bases). The CDR3 sequence is 17 residues long. The V gene lost 0 bases and the J gene lost 2 bases, with 17 bases spanning the gap. CDR1 and CDR2 (germline): SGHRS, YFSETQ. CDR3 DNA: TGCGCCAGCAGCTTGGGATCCCTAACTGGGGCCAACACTGAAGCTTTCTTT. It codes for CASSLGSLTGANTEAFF.

This clone appeared a single time. The CDR3 here is CSVSGITDTQYF. The CDR3 nucleotides are TGCAGTGTGAGCGGGATCACAGATACGCAGTATTTT. This rearrangement joins TRBV29-1 to TRBJ2-3; 7 nucleotides agree with TRBD2. The CDR3 has 12 residues. Germline CDR1 and CDR2: SQVTM and ANQGSEA.

The chain uses TRBV27 and TRBJ2-7; possible D gene TRBD2, 6 bases. The CDR3 extends over 14 amino acids. Germline CDR1 is MNHEY and CDR2 is SMNVEV (reference sequence). V was trimmed by 5 bases and J by 7 bases, leaving 18 bases between them. The CDR3 DNA reads TGTGCCAGCAGTACCCGGGACCGGAGGGAGGAGCAGTACTTC. Protein product: CASSTRDRREEQYF.

Only one count was recorded for this clone. CDR3 bases: TGCGCCAGCAGCTTGGATGGGGACAGGGGGCGGGAGACCCAGTACTTC. Protein: CASSLDGDRGRETQYF. The chain links TRBV5-1 to TRBJ2-5; 12 bases fit TRBD1. Germline V CDR1 and CDR2: SGHRS, YFSETQ. The CDR3 sequence is 16 residues long. The V and J ends lost 0 bases and 5 bases, in that order; junction bases with no gene match: 5.

The chain recombines TRBV10-3 with TRBJ2-3, with 7 bases identical to TRBD2. Germline CDR1 ENHRY, CDR2 SYGVKD. The CDR3 is 15 residues long. V lost 6 bases, J lost 2 bases, and 8 bases stayed unmatched. The CDR3 DNA is TGTGCCATCAGCTCCGGGGGGTCTCTCACAGATACGCAGTATTTT. It yields the protein CAISSGGSLTDTQYF.

This clone was observed a single time. The genes are TRBV11-3 and TRBJ2-1; 7 bases line up with TRBD1. The germline V gene encodes CDR1 SGHNT and CDR2 YENEEA. J gave up 0 bases and V 5 bases, and 4 bases lay outside the gene matches. The CDR3 consists of 15 residues. CDR3 in amino acids: CASSPGTVSYNEQFF. The CDR3 nucleotides are TGTGCCAGCAGCCCGGGGACAGTCTCCTACAATGAGCAGTTCTTC.

V usage is TRBV19 and J usage is TRBJ1-5, with 7 bases identical to TRBD1. J lost 1 base, V lost 7 bases, and 10 bases had no gene match. Germline V CDR1 and CDR2: LNHDA, SQIVND (reference sequence). This CDR3 has 16 amino acids. CDR3 in amino acids: CASNPVSGGSNQPQHF. CDR3 in DNA: TGTGCCAGTAATCCCGTATCAGGGGGAAGCAATCAGCCCCAGCATTTT. Combining the CDR3 with reference TRBV19 and TRBJ1-5 gives the whole variable domain DGGITQSPKYLFRKEGQNVTLSCEQNLNHDAMYWYRQDPGQGLRLIYYSQIVNDFQKGDIAEGYSVSREKKESFPLTVTSAQKNPTAFYLCASNPVSGGSNQPQHFGDGTRLSIL.

V is TRBV7-9 and J is TRBJ1-1; D gene unclear. Per the germline V gene, CDR1 is SEHNR and CDR2 is FQNEAQ (reference sequence). The V gene lost 1 base and the J gene lost 7 bases, with 16 bases spanning the gap. The CDR3 sequence is 15 residues long. The CDR3 protein is CASSLGASQGNEAFF. In DNA, the CDR3 is TGTGCCAGCAGCTTAGGGGCCAGCCAAGGCAATGAAGCTTTCTTT.

This clone was seen only once. The chain carries TRBV11-1 and TRBJ2-7, with TRBD2 identical over 7 bases. Trimming removed 1 base from V and 2 bases from J; junction bases left unmatched: 5. The CDR3 has 15 residues. The germline V gene has CDR1 SGHAT and CDR2 FQDESV (reference sequence). The DNA for the CDR3 is TGTGCCAGCAGCTTAGGCCCTAGCGGAACCTACGAGCAGTACTTC. Translating gives CASSLGPSGTYEQYF.

This clone was seen just once. The chain carries TRBV11-3 and TRBJ2-7; D remains unclear. The V and J ends lost 4 bases and 0 bases respectively, with 13 bases between them. Germline CDR1 and CDR2: SGHNT and YENEEA. The CDR3 length is 15 residues. CDR3 region: CASSSKGVSSYEQYF. In DNA, the CDR3 is TGTGCCAGCAGCTCTAAGGGCGTCAGCTCCTACGAGCAGTACTTC.

The chain couples TRBV5-1 to TRBJ2-3, with 8 bases matching TRBD1. The germline V gene has CDR1 SGHRS and CDR2 YFSETQ. The CDR3 consists of 16 residues. With 9 bases clipped from V and 2 bases from J, the junction kept 14 bases outside the gene matches. The CDR3 here is CATAYTGGMPTDTQYF. The DNA of the CDR3 is TGCGCCACAGCTTACACAGGGGGAATGCCCACAGATACGCAGTATTTT.

The chain recombines TRBV19 with TRBJ1-1; D is undetermined. Germline lookup yields CDR1 LNHDA and CDR2 SQIVND (reference sequence). This CDR3 has 12 residues. The V and J ends lost 1 base and 5 bases respectively, with 5 bases between them. CDR3 nucleotide sequence: TGTGCCAGTAGTATAGGAGTGACTGAAGCTTTCTTT. Its translation is CASSIGVTEAFF.